The rows below give T cell receptor beta chains drawn from one sample of a study of graft-versus-host responses after intestinal transplantation. Their specific antigens are unknown. Clones were sequenced by immunoSEQ multiplex PCR, and TCRdb holds only the in-frame ones, with some missing. The table records 70,000 or so clones, 84% of them present only once. The input for sequencing was unstimulated CD4+ T cells sorted from spleen or lymph node cells, taken before transplant. Receptor source: a human donor who was the organ donor for an intestinal transplant. CDR3s include the opening cysteine and the closing phenylalanine or tryptophan. The D gene is left open where the match is weak. Clone size appears in some rows only: once, few, many, or a class for an expanded clone.

v_call,j_call,d_call,cdr3_length,clone_size,cdr3_nt,cdr3_aa
TRBV5-1,TRBJ2-3,NA,14,NA,TGCGCCAGCAGCCCAGGGACATGGGTGGATACGCAGTATTTT,CASSPGTWVDTQYF
TRBV11-2,TRBJ2-3,NA,14,NA,TGTGCCAGCAGCTTAGACCTAGGTTCCGATACGCAGTATTTT,CASSLDLGSDTQYF
TRBV6-4,TRBJ1-1,NA,16,NA,TGTGCCAGCAGGTCTTCTACCGGGGGAAAGGGTACTGAAGCTTTCTTT,CASRSSTGGKGTEAFF
TRBV7-7,TRBJ2-5,TRBD2,14,NA,TGTGCTAGCAGCTTAGCGGGGGGGCGAGAGACCCAGTACTTC,CASSLAGGRETQYF
TRBV7-2,TRBJ1-1,NA,11,NA,TGTGCCAGCAGCTTACGGAGTGAAGCTTTCTTT,CASSLRSEAFF
TRBV7-2,TRBJ1-6,NA,14,NA,TGTGCCAGCAGCTTATGGCAGGTCCGCTCACCCCTCCACTTT,CASSLWQVRSPLHF
TRBV10-3,TRBJ1-2,TRBD1,18,NA,TGTGCCATCAGTTTTCGACGGTTGGTTGGGGGGACAGGGGATGGCTACACCTTC,CAISFRRLVGGTGDGYTF
TRBV28,TRBJ1-4,NA,13,once,TGTGCCAGCAGTTTATCCCCCCCCACAGGGTTGTTTTTT,CASSLSPPTGLFF
TRBV7-6,TRBJ2-6,NA,18,NA,TGTGCCAGCAGCTTGGAAACAGGGTTCCCTTCTGGGGCCAACGTCCTGACTTTC,CASSLETGFPSGANVLTF
TRBV7-7,TRBJ2-3,TRBD1,16,NA,TGTGCTAGCAGCTTCACACCCGGGACAGACACAGATACGCAGTATTTT,CASSFTPGTDTDTQYF
TRBV9,TRBJ2-4,TRBD1,17,few,TGTGCCAGCAGCGTAGGGGGACAGGAGGGGGCCAAAAACATTCAGTACTTC,CASSVGGQEGAKNIQYF
TRBV19,TRBJ1-5,NA,14,NA,TGTGCCAGTAGTTTTAAGCAGGGCGGTCAGCCCCAGCATTTT,CASSFKQGGQPQHF
TRBV11-2,TRBJ2-5,TRBD2,19,NA,TGTGCCAGCAGCTTAGTGCTTAGTGGGCGGGGGGGCCGAGCAGAGACCCAGTACTTC,CASSLVLSGRGGRAETQYF
TRBV7-7,TRBJ2-2,TRBD1,14,few,TGTGCTAGCAGCTCGGACAGGGGATCCGGGGAGCTGTTTTTT,CASSSDRGSGELFF
TRBV6-1,TRBJ1-5,TRBD1,15,NA,TGTGCCAGCACCCCCCGAGGGACAGGCGGCAGGGCCCAGCATTTT,CASTPRGTGGRAQHF
TRBV10-3,TRBJ1-4,NA,13,NA,TGTGCCATCACGGGGGGCCCCGGTGAAAAACTGTTTTTT,CAITGGPGEKLFF
TRBV15,TRBJ2-4,TRBD2,19,NA,TGTGCCACCAGCAGAGATCAAGCGGGGGCCAAAGGGACCAAAAACATTCAGTACTTC,CATSRDQAGAKGTKNIQYF
TRBV30,TRBJ1-6,NA,12,NA,TGTGCCTGGGGCAGAAATAATTCACCCCTCCACTTT,CAWGRNNSPLHF
TRBV9,TRBJ1-3,TRBD1,16,NA,TGTGCCAGCAGCGCCAGACAGGGTATCTCTGGAAACACCATATATTTT,CASSARQGISGNTIYF
TRBV6-6,TRBJ2-2,NA,15,NA,TGTGCCAGCAGTTATAGACAGGCAGTCACCGGGGAGCTGTTTTTT,CASSYRQAVTGELFF
TRBV14,TRBJ1-2,NA,17,NA,TGTGCCAGCAGCCAAGAGGTGTTCCCCCGGGCTAACTATGGCTACACCTTC,CASSQEVFPRANYGYTF
TRBV18,TRBJ1-1,NA,15,once,TGTGCCAGCTCACCAGAACAGGGACGGGACACTGAAGCTTTCTTT,CASSPEQGRDTEAFF
TRBV4-1,TRBJ2-5,TRBD1,15,NA,TGCGCCAGCAGCCAAGAACGGGACAGCCAAGAGACCCAGTACTTC,CASSQERDSQETQYF
TRBV6-1,TRBJ2-1,TRBD2,15,NA,TGTGCCAGCCGACTAGCGGGGGGCTCCTACAATGAGCAGTTCTTC,CASRLAGGSYNEQFF
TRBV5-6,TRBJ2-1,NA,13,once,TGTGCCAGCAGCTTGGGGACTAACAATGAGCAGTTCTTC,CASSLGTNNEQFF
TRBV18,TRBJ1-1,TRBD1,13,NA,TGTGCCAGCTCGCCCCAGGGGGACACTGAAGCTTTCTTT,CASSPQGDTEAFF
TRBV7-3,TRBJ1-2,TRBD1,14,NA,TGTGCCAGCAGCACGACCCCCGAGGGACAGACCTACACCTTC,CASSTTPEGQTYTF
TRBV28,TRBJ2-2,NA,17,NA,TGTGCCAGCAGTCTCCAGGAGGGGGCGGGGAACACCGGGGAGCTGTTTTTT,CASSLQEGAGNTGELFF
TRBV9,TRBJ2-3,TRBD2,15,NA,TGTGCCAGCAGCGGAGCGGGGGGTCCCACAGATACGCAGTATTTT,CASSGAGGPTDTQYF
TRBV9,TRBJ2-3,TRBD2,16,NA,TGTGCCAGCAGCGTTGATTTGCGGGGGGGCCGCGATACGCAGTATTTT,CASSVDLRGGRDTQYF
TRBV11-2,TRBJ2-1,TRBD2,15,NA,TGTGCCAGCAGCCGCCTTTACGGGGGGGACAATGAGCAGTTCTTC,CASSRLYGGDNEQFF
TRBV6-5,TRBJ1-5,NA,15,once,TGTGCCAGCAGATCCCGGGACTCAAGCAATCAGCCCCAGCATTTT,CASRSRDSSNQPQHF
TRBV5-1,TRBJ2-5,TRBD2,17,NA,TGCGCCAGCAGCTTCGGACTAGCGGGGGGTCGCGGAGAGACCCAGTACTTC,CASSFGLAGGRGETQYF
TRBV10-1,TRBJ1-5,TRBD1,13,few,TGCGCCAGCAGTGACGGACAGGGGCAGCCCCAGCATTTT,CASSDGQGQPQHF
TRBV19,TRBJ2-5,TRBD2,13,NA,TGTGCCAGTAGTTTCCTAGGTGGGGGGGACCAGTACTTC,CASSFLGGGDQYF
TRBV11-2,TRBJ2-5,NA,13,NA,TGTGCCAGCAGCTTAGGCCTCGGAGAGACCCAGTACTTC,CASSLGLGETQYF
TRBV7-9,TRBJ2-1,TRBD2,19,few,TGTGCCAGCAGCGATCCGGGACTAGCGGGGGCGAGCTCCTACAATGAGCAGTTCTTC,CASSDPGLAGASSYNEQFF